The 26 T cell receptor beta chains below were found in one sample sequenced in a study of T cells in Graves' hyperthyroidism and ophthalmopathy. RNA transcripts were the template for amplifying TCR beta CDR3 regions. The HTBI primer set drove a first-round RT-PCR of the TCR CDR3. TCRdb re-derived calls from the multiplex PCR reads in MiXCR, one entry per CDR3 protein. This table has about 710,000 distinct CDR3 sequences, 16% appearing once. Sequencing was done on a sample of blood. These receptors all come from a man in his late teens or twenties with Graves' hyperthyroidism.

This clonotype was counted many times. The chain uses TRBV20-1 and TRBJ2-5, with 11 bases identical to TRBD2. Germline V gene data show CDR1 as DFQATT and CDR2 as SNEGSKA (reference sequence). The trim removed 2 bases at V and 1 base at J, leaving 6 bases unmatched. The length of the CDR3 is 16 residues. The CDR3 spells CSARSLTSGIQETQYF. For the CDR3, the DNA is TGCAGTGCTAGATCCCTGACTAGCGGGATCCAAGAGACCCAGTACTTC.

This clonotype was counted between two and nine times. The chain recombines TRBV14 with TRBJ2-1; the D gene is possibly TRBD2 (5 bases). CDR1 and CDR2 (germline): SGHDN, FVKESK. This CDR3 spans 15 amino acids. With 3 bases removed from V and 9 bases from J, the gap between germline ends came to 18 bases. CDR3 sequence: CASSQPETINSEQFF. CDR3 coding DNA: TGTGCCAGCAGCCAGCCCGAGACTATAAACAGTGAGCAGTTCTTC.

Ten or more counts support this clonotype. The chain combines TRBV20-1 with TRBJ2-7; TRBD1 matches at 10 bases. Per the germline V gene, CDR1 is DFQATT and CDR2 is SNEGSKA (reference sequence). The V and J ends lost 2 bases and 5 bases, in that order; junction bases with no gene match: 3. There are 13 residues in the CDR3. The CDR3 DNA follows: TGCAGTGCTAGACTAGGGACAGGGGACGAGCAGTACTTC. Translated, it gives CSARLGTGDEQYF.

This clonotype was counted at least ten times. The genes are TRBV7-8 and TRBJ2-1, with 13 bases that match TRBD2. CDR3 length equals 15 residues. Germline V CDR1 and CDR2: SGHVS, FQNEAQ. V gave up 5 bases and J gave up 6 bases; unmatched junction bases: 4. The DNA of the CDR3 is TGTGCCAGCAGCCGCGGACTAGCGGGAGTCAATGAGCAGTTCTTC. This codes for CASSRGLAGVNEQFF.

The table lists this clonotype with a few counts. This rearrangement joins TRBV7-9 to TRBJ2-5; 10 bases line up with TRBD2. There are 15 residues in the CDR3. Germline CDR1 and CDR2: SEHNR and FQNEAQ (reference sequence). J was trimmed by 5 bases and V by 5 bases; bases with no gene match: 8. The DNA for the CDR3 is TGTGCCAGCAGCCGGACTAGCGGAGGGGGGGAGACCCAGTACTTC. It translates to CASSRTSGGGETQYF.

The chain uses TRBV9 and TRBJ1-2; unclear D gene. Trimming removed 4 bases from V and 4 bases from J, with 17 bases in between. Germline V gene lookup returns CDR1 SGDLS and CDR2 YYNGEE. CDR3 length: 15 amino acids. CDR3 nucleotides: TGTGCCAGCAGCACCCCGGACCGCATGGGCTATGGCTACACCTTC. It codes for CASSTPDRMGYGYTF.

This clonotype was detected ten times or more. CDR3 protein: CASSPSGGVDTQYF. The DNA for the CDR3 is TGTGCCAGCAGCCCTAGCGGAGGGGTAGATACGCAGTATTTT. The rearrangement joins TRBV27 to TRBJ2-3; 7 bases line up with TRBD2. CDR3 size: 14 residues. The ends lost 6 bases at V and 5 bases at J; junction bases unmatched: 8. Germline lookup yields CDR1 MNHEY and CDR2 SMNVEV (reference sequence).

This clonotype was counted at least ten times. This sequence joins TRBV28 and TRBJ2-7, with 10 bases fitting TRBD2. Germline lookup yields CDR1 MDHEN and CDR2 SYDVKM. Trimming took 6 bases from V and 5 from J; bases not matched to a gene: 7. This CDR3 contains 14 residues. The CDR3 DNA reads as TGTGCCAGCAGCTCCGGGACTAGCGCTAACGAGCAGTACTTC. It codes for CASSSGTSANEQYF.

The rearrangement joins TRBV6-1 to TRBJ1-1; possibly TRBD1 for D (5 bases). CDR1 and CDR2 from the germline V gene are MNHNS and SASEGT. The V end lost 8 bases, the J end lost 5 bases, and 24 bases lay between the germline ends. This CDR3 contains 16 residues. The CDR3 region has the DNA TGTGCCAGCCGCGGACCCCGGGACGGGTTCGGGACTGAAGCTTTCTTT. This encodes CASRGPRDGFGTEAFF.

The genes are TRBV7-9 and TRBJ2-7; 7 bases align to TRBD1. Trimming cost V 5 bases and J 2 bases; bases outside gene matches: 9. Germline assignment: CDR1 SEHNR and CDR2 FQNEAQ (reference sequence). The CDR3 length is 15 residues. Here the CDR3 reads CASSLFRDSPYEQYF. The CDR3 DNA is TGTGCCAGCAGCCTCTTCCGGGACAGCCCCTACGAGCAGTACTTC.

This clonotype was found many times. This chain connects TRBV9 to TRBJ2-1, with 8 bases identical to TRBD2. Germline V gene lookup returns CDR1 SGDLS and CDR2 YYNGEE. Trimming took 3 bases from V and 0 from J; bases not matched to a gene: 2. This CDR3 has 15 residues. The CDR3 protein is CASSASGSSYNEQFF. As DNA, the CDR3 is TGTGCCAGCAGCGCAAGCGGGAGCTCCTACAATGAGCAGTTCTTC.

The sample holds a few counts of this clonotype. V and J are TRBV7-2 and TRBJ1-1, with TRBD1 matching over 7 bases. After removal of 8 bases from V and 4 bases from J, the junction contained 7 bases not matched to a gene. The CDR3 totals 13 residues. Looked up from germline, CDR1 is SGHTA and CDR2 is FQGNSA. CDR3: CASGTGQFTEAFF. CDR3 in DNA: TGTGCCAGCGGTACGGGACAGTTCACTGAAGCTTTCTTT.

This clonotype came up a few times. One end of the junction varies from germline; a read error may be responsible. This chain joins TRBV4-3 and TRBJ2-3; tentatively, D is TRBD1 or TRBD2 (5 bases each). Germline CDR1 is LGHNA and CDR2 is YSLEER. This CDR3 has 16 amino acids. DNA for the CDR3: TGCGCCAGCAGTCAAGGAACTCTGAGTGGGGACGATACGCAGTATTTT. Amino acid sequence: CASSQGTLSGDDTQYF.

In its sample, this clonotype was seen many times. The chain recombines TRBV20-1 with TRBJ1-4, with 7 bases fitting TRBD1. J was trimmed by 7 bases and V by 3 bases; bases with no gene match: 8. The CDR3 consists of 14 residues. Germline V CDR1 and CDR2: DFQATT, SNEGSKA (reference sequence). This CDR3 is CSASLTGRSEKLFF. The CDR3 region has the DNA TGCAGTGCTAGCTTGACAGGGAGGTCTGAAAAACTGTTTTTT.

This clonotype has a count of ten or more. J is TRBJ2-5 and V is TRBV12-3 or TRBV12-4, with TRBD1 identical over 9 bases. V lost 5 bases, J lost 3 bases, and 4 bases stayed unmatched. The CDR3 length is 14 residues. CDR3 nucleotide sequence: TGTGCCAGCAGTCCCACAGGGGGCGAAGAGACCCAGTACTTC. It translates to CASSPTGGEETQYF.

This clonotype was observed a handful of times. One base away lies a much larger clone, so this may be a sequencing read error. The genes are TRBV5-5 and TRBJ2-7; D is possibly TRBD2 (6 bases). Trimming shortened V by 2 bases and J by 0 bases, and 9 bases separated the two germline ends. CDR3 size: 14 residues. Germline V gene lookup returns CDR1 SGHKS and CDR2 YYEKEE (reference sequence). The CDR3 loop reads CASSFASVSYEQYF. DNA for the CDR3: TGTGCCAGCAGCTTCGCTAGCGTCTCCTACGAGCAGTACTTC.

This clonotype has just a few counts. CDR3: CASSTTSGTGELFF. DNA for the CDR3: TGTGCCAGCAGCACTACTTCAGGCACCGGGGAGCTGTTTTTT. This chain joins TRBV6-2 or TRBV6-3 and TRBJ2-2; no definite D call. Germline V gives CDR1 MNHEY, CDR2 SVGEGT. The CDR3 has 14 amino acids. Trimming took 6 bases from V and 4 from J, leaving 12 bases between them.

In this sample, this clonotype turned up a few times. The chain carries TRBV27 and TRBJ2-3; TRBD2 might be the D (6 bases). The CDR3 is 16 residues long. The V gene lost 5 bases and the J gene lost 0 bases, with 15 bases spanning the gap. Germline V gene sequence: CDR1 MNHEY, CDR2 SMNVEV (reference sequence). CDR3 in DNA: TGTGCCAGCAGTAGCTTTTTAGCGGATAGCACAGATACGCAGTATTTT. Its protein product is CASSSFLADSTDTQYF.

The CDR3 here is CATSVPGASGKSEQFF. The CDR3 DNA is TGTGCCACCAGTGTCCCCGGGGCTAGCGGGAAGAGTGAGCAGTTCTTC. V usage is TRBV24-1 and J usage is TRBJ2-1; 9 bases fit TRBD2. The ends lost 5 bases at V and 9 bases at J; junction bases unmatched: 13. Germline values: CDR1 KGHDR, CDR2 SFDVKD. The CDR3 is 16 amino acids.

This clonotype has at least ten counts. The chain recombines TRBV5-5 with TRBJ2-1, with D unresolved. V was shortened by 4 bases and J by 1 base, with 15 bases between the two germline ends. Germline V lookup: CDR1 SGHKS, CDR2 YYEKEE (reference sequence). The CDR3 has 16 residues. In DNA, the CDR3 is TGTGCCAGCAGCGTCATCCTACAAACATCCTACAATGAGCAGTTCTTC. Its translation is CASSVILQTSYNEQFF.

The sample holds many counts of this clonotype. This rearrangement joins TRBV24-1 to TRBJ2-7; TRBD2 might be the D (5 bases). CDR3 length: 12 amino acids. Between the trimmed V and J ends, which lost 10 bases and 0 bases, there was a span of 9 bases. Germline V gene sequence: CDR1 KGHDR, CDR2 SFDVKD. The CDR3, as DNA: TGTGCCACTGAGGGAACCTCCTACGAGCAGTACTTC. It encodes CATEGTSYEQYF.

Many counts were recorded for this clonotype. The rearrangement joins TRBV7-9 to TRBJ2-1; 11 bases align to TRBD2. The length of the CDR3 is 16 residues. V lost 6 bases, J lost 1 base, and 5 bases stayed unmatched. Germline CDR1 SEHNR, CDR2 FQNEAQ (reference sequence). The CDR3 nucleotides are TGTGCCAGCAGTTCCACTAGCGGGGGATCCTACAATGAGCAGTTCTTC. This codes for CASSSTSGGSYNEQFF.

This clonotype was detected a few times. Here the CDR3 reads CASSPTWDRRGSDTEAFF. Here the CDR3 DNA reads TGTGCCAGCTCACCCACTTGGGACAGGCGGGGATCCGACACTGAAGCTTTCTTT. This chain connects TRBV18 to TRBJ1-1, with TRBD1 matching 8 bases. The CDR3 loop spans 18 amino acids. Germline V lookup: CDR1 KGHSH, CDR2 LQKENI. After removal of 3 bases from V and 3 bases from J, the junction contained 15 bases not matched to a gene.

This clonotype was observed at least ten times. CDR3 residues: CASSVAGTDYNEQFF. In DNA, the CDR3 is TGTGCCAGCAGCGTAGCAGGGACAGACTACAATGAGCAGTTCTTC. The V gene is TRBV9, the J gene TRBJ2-1; TRBD1 matches at 7 bases. The CDR3 sequence is 15 residues long. Germline CDR1 is SGDLS and CDR2 is YYNGEE. Trimming took 0 bases from V and 3 from J; bases not matched to a gene: 3.

Only a few counts were recorded for this clonotype. The rearrangement links TRBV11-2 to TRBJ1-1, with a tentative D call TRBD1 (5 bases). The CDR3 sequence is 15 residues long. Trimming removed 9 bases from V and 1 base from J, with 18 bases in between. Germline V gene lookup returns CDR1 SGHAT and CDR2 FQNNGV. CDR3 sequence (DNA): TGTGCCAGTCATTATACGGGGGGTGGGAACACTGAAGCTTTCTTT. Translated, it gives CASHYTGGGNTEAFF.

At least ten counts were recorded for this clonotype. The J gene is TRBJ2-7, the V gene TRBV20-1; no reliable D call. The CDR3 spans 13 residues. Germline-derived CDR1 and CDR2 are DFQATT and SNEGSKA (reference sequence). Between the trimmed V and J ends, which lost 5 bases and 3 bases, there was a span of 14 bases. As DNA, the CDR3 is TGCAGTGCTGATCGACGGAGCCGCTACGAGCAGTACTTC. Translated, it gives CSADRRSRYEQYF.